The T cell receptor beta chain described here comes from a study of blood T cell repertoires in COVID-19. Study-level background: Researchers got acute and convalescent COVID-19 samples from the United States, Italy and Spain.

Per the study methods: Estimation of nucleated cell counts was performed using reference gene primer amplification. The assay was immunoSEQ multiplex PCR, and TCRdb's table has in-frame clones only and misses some. V and J calls and clone size are those listed in that table; D and trimming were worked out from the DNA. Of under 150,000 clones listed, around four fifths are singletons. This CDR3 comprises 14 residues. Germline CDR1 MNHEY, CDR2 SVGAGI. V gave up 5 bases and J gave up 6 bases, with 13 bases separating them. The rearrangement uses TRBV6-5 and TRBJ1-4; no definite D call. The sample taken for sequencing was peripheral blood. This receptor was taken from a woman aged 35 to 49 with active or convalescent COVID-19. The CDR3 DNA reads as TGTGCCAGCAGTCCCCGGGAGGAGCATGAAAAACTGTTTTTT. This encodes CASSPREEHEKLFF.